The 10 T cell receptor beta chains below all came from one sample that was sequenced in a study of a mutant IDH1 vaccine in newly diagnosed glioma (dated by TCRdb to the early 2020s). The sample's time point, from its label and the paper: baseline, week 1 (first vaccination visit). Sample treatment or condition, as interpreted from the label and publication: pre-vaccination baseline after standard-of-care therapy. The library was generated by the immunoSEQ multiplex PCR assay. What TCRdb holds here is the immuneACCESS table cut down to in-frame rearrangements. Part of the clones is not present; checked against another copy, under half of the missing clones reflect an unresolved V gene, and the others are unexplained. Recorded for this sample are roughly 25,000 clones; roughly 93% of them occurred a single time. The biggest ten clones account for approximately 1.1% of the sample. The sample consisted of PBMCs, taken from a glioma patient treated with radiotherapy, temozolomide or both. Receptor source: a man aged 35-49 years with glioma.

The gene calls are TRBV11-2 and TRBJ2-3; a weak D match, TRBD2 (6 bases). V lost 0 bases to trimming and J lost 1 base, with 14 bases between them. This CDR3 is built from 17 residues. Germline values: CDR1 SGHAT, CDR2 FQNNGV. This CDR3 is CASSLDLAGTGTDTQYF. In nucleotides, the CDR3 is TGTGCCAGCAGCTTAGATCTGGCGGGGACGGGCACAGATACGCAGTATTTT.

The J gene is TRBJ1-4, the V gene TRBV5-1, with 11 bases lining up with TRBD1. The length of the CDR3 is 14 residues. Germline V gives CDR1 SGHRS, CDR2 YFSETQ. V shed 4 bases, J shed 12 bases, and the junction held 8 bases outside the gene matches. CDR3 protein: CASSPGTGGRELFF. The CDR3 DNA reads as TGCGCCAGCAGCCCCGGGACAGGGGGGCGAGAACTGTTTTTT.

V and J are TRBV5-6 and TRBJ2-7; D remains unclear. Trimming stripped 1 base from V and 0 bases from J, with 8 bases between. Per the germline V gene, CDR1 is SGHDT and CDR2 is YYEEEE. There are 14 residues in the CDR3. In DNA, the CDR3 is TGTGCCAGCAGCTTGACACGTACCTCCTACGAGCAGTACTTC. This translates into CASSLTRTSYEQYF.

CDR3 DNA: TGTGCCATCAGCCTGGATAGCAATCAGCCCCAGCATTTT. Residues: CAISLDSNQPQHF. V usage is TRBV10-3 and J usage is TRBJ1-5; D remains unclear. V was shortened by 6 bases and J by 0 bases, with 6 bases between the two germline ends. Germline values: CDR1 ENHRY, CDR2 SYGVKD. CDR3 length: 13 residues.

The CDR3 protein is CASSRDYGYTF. CDR3 in DNA: TGTGCCAGCAGCCGGGATTATGGCTACACCTTC. This chain connects TRBV9 to TRBJ1-2; no firm D call. The length of the CDR3 is 11 residues. CDR1 is SGDLS and CDR2 is YYNGEE in the germline V gene. Trimming stripped 4 bases from V and 5 bases from J, with 6 bases between.

The J gene is TRBJ1-1, the V gene TRBV4-1; TRBD1 agrees at 10 bases. J was trimmed by 5 bases and V by 0 bases; bases with no gene match: 3. The germline CDR1 and CDR2 sequences are MGHRA and YSYEKL. This CDR3 has 15 amino acids. The CDR3 spells CASSQDTDRGTEAFF. The CDR3 coding sequence is TGCGCCAGCAGCCAAGATACGGACAGGGGGACTGAAGCTTTCTTT.

The chain joins TRBV7-9 to TRBJ2-3; 7 bases match TRBD1. Trimming removed 3 bases from V and 5 bases from J; junction bases left unmatched: 5. Germline V gene lookup returns CDR1 SEHNR and CDR2 FQNEAQ (reference sequence). The CDR3 extends over 14 amino acids. CDR3 sequence: CASSFLDRRDTQYF. The CDR3 DNA is TGTGCCAGCAGCTTTTTGGACAGGCGAGATACGCAGTATTTT.

V is TRBV6-5 and J is TRBJ2-1; TRBD2 matches 8 bases. Germline assignment: CDR1 MNHEY and CDR2 SVGAGI. The CDR3 is 15 amino acids. Germline trimming cut 8 bases from V and 9 bases from J; bases unmatched to any gene: 15. The CDR3: CASSDIGTSYPEQFF. As DNA, the CDR3 is TGTGCCAGCTCAGACATCGGGACTAGTTACCCTGAGCAGTTCTTC.

A note on this clone: Other DNA sequences in the sample encode the same CDR3. The rearrangement joins TRBV27 to TRBJ2-7; 9 nucleotides agree with TRBD1. CDR3 length: 15 residues. Germline assignment: CDR1 MNHEY and CDR2 SMNVEV (reference sequence). V trimming: 5 bases; J trimming: 3 bases; junction bases outside the gene matches: 8. The CDR3 region has the DNA TGTGCCAGCAGTCCGTCCCTGGGACAGGGCTACGAGCAGTACTTC. Translating gives CASSPSLGQGYEQYF.

The V call is TRBV28, the J call TRBJ2-7, with 12 bases matching TRBD2. The germline V gene encodes CDR1 MDHEN and CDR2 SYDVKM. The CDR3 spans 18 residues. V was clipped by 3 bases and J by 4 bases; unmatched bases: 13. The CDR3 sequence is CASSFQPELAGGVYEQYF. The CDR3 DNA is TGTGCCAGCAGTTTCCAACCGGAACTAGCGGGGGGAGTTTACGAGCAGTACTTC.